This T cell receptor beta chain was profiled in a study of CD8+ T cells in alopecia areata. Background on the study: The duration of tofacitinib was 6 to 18 months, with 6 months off drug afterward.

Sequencing templates came from extracted RNA that was reverse transcribed into cDNA. The method was immunoSEQ multiplex PCR; TCRdb's version includes in-frame clones alone and lacks a portion of them. The data hold 150,000 to 200,000 clones, with 58% observed a single time. This clone has a single count. Its matching antigen is unknown. The treatment here: oral pan-JAK inhibitor, 5-10 mg twice daily. Sampling of alopecia areata patients yielded lesional scalp punch biopsies as well as peripheral blood. With 2 bases removed from V and 5 bases from J, the gap between germline ends came to 12 bases. Germline-derived CDR1 and CDR2 are SGHTA and FQGNSA. This CDR3 contains 14 residues. Study-wide findings and caveats: Besides other cells, scalp samples also yield sequences of resident alphabeta T cells from normal skin.

Material: CD4+ T cells sorted from blood, obtained at approximately week 61, from a patient treated with tofacitinib. The chain uses TRBV7-2 and TRBJ1-1; D is ambiguous. The receptor comes from a human donor with alopecia areata. The CDR3 DNA sequence: TGTGCCAGCAGCTTAATTCCGGGAAGGACTGAAGCTTTCTTT. Its protein product is CASSLIPGRTEAFF.